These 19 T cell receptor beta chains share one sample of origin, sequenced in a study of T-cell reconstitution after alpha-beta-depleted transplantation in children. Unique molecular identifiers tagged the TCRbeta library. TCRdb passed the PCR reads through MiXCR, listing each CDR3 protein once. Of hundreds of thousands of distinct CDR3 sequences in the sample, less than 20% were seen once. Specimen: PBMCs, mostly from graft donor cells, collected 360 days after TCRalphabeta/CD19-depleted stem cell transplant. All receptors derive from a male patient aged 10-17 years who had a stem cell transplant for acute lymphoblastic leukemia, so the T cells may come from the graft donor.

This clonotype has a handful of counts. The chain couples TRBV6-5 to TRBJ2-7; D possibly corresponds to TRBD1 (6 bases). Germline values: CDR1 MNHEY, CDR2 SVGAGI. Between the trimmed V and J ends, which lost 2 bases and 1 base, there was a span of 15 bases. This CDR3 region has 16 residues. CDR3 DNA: TGTGCCAGCAGTTACCTTGGGACATACGGGTCCTACGAGCAGTACTTC. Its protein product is CASSYLGTYGSYEQYF.

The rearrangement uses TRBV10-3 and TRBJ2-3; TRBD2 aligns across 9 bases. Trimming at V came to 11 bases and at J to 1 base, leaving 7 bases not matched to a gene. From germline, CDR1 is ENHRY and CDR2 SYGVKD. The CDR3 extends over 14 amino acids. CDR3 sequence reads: CAHRQREGTDTQYF. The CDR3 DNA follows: TGTGCCCATCGTCAGCGGGAGGGCACAGATACGCAGTATTTT.

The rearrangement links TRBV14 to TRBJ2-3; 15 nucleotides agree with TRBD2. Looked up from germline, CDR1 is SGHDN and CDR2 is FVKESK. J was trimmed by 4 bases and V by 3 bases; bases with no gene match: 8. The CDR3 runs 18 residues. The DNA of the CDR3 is TGTGCCAGCAGCCACGGACTAGCGGGAGGGCCTGGGTCAGATACGCAGTATTTT. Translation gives CASSHGLAGGPGSDTQYF.

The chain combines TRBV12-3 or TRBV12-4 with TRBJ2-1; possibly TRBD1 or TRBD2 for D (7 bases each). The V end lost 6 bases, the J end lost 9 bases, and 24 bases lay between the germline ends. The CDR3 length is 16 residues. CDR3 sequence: CASRGQRDLSNSEQFF. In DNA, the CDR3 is TGTGCCAGCAGGGGACAGCGGGACCTTTCTAACAGTGAGCAGTTCTTC.

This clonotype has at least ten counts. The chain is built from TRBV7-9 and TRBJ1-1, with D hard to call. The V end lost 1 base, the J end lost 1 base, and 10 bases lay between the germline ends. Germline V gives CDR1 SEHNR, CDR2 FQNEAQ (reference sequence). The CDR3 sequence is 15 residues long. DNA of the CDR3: TGTGCCAGCAGCTTAGGGGCATACTCGAACACTGAAGCTTTCTTT. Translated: CASSLGAYSNTEAFF.

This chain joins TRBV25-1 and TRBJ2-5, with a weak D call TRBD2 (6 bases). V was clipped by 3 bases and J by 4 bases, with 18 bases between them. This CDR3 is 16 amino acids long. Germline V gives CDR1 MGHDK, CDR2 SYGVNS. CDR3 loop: CASSDGGSAVGETQYF. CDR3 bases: TGTGCCAGCAGTGACGGGGGAAGCGCCGTAGGAGAGACCCAGTACTTC.

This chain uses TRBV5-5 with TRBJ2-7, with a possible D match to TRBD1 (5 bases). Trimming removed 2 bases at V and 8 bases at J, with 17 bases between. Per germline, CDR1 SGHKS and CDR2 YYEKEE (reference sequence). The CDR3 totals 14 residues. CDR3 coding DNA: TGTGCCAGCAGCTTATCAGGGTCTCCAGGGAAGCAGTACTTC. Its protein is CASSLSGSPGKQYF.

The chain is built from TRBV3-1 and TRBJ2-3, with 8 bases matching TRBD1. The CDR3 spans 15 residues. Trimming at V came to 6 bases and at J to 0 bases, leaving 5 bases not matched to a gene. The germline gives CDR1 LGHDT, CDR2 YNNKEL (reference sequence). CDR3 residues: CASSWTGTSTDTQYF. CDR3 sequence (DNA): TGTGCCAGCAGTTGGACAGGGACTAGCACAGATACGCAGTATTTT.

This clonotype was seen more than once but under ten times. The CDR3 DNA is TGTGCCAGCAGCAAAGCTAGTATCGGCACCCCCTTGAACACCGGGGAGCTGTTTTTT. Translating it yields CASSKASIGTPLNTGELFF. The chain employs TRBV21-1 and TRBJ2-2; the D call of TRBD1 is as the table states it, not checked on the DNA. TRBV21-1 is shown as a pseudogene. This CDR3 is built from 19 residues.

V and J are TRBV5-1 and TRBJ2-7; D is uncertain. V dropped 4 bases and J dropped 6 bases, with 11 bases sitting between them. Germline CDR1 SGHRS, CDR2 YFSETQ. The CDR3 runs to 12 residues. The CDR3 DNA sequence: TGCGCCAGCAGCGTTTTTGGTGCCGAGCAGTACTTC. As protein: CASSVFGAEQYF.

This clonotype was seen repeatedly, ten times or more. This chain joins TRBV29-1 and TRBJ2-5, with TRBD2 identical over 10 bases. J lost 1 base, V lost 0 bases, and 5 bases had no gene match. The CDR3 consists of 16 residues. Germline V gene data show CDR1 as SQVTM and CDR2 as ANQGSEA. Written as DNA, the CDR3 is TGCAGCGTTGAAGAGTCGGGGACTAGCGTCCAAGAGACCCAGTACTTC. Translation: CSVEESGTSVQETQYF.

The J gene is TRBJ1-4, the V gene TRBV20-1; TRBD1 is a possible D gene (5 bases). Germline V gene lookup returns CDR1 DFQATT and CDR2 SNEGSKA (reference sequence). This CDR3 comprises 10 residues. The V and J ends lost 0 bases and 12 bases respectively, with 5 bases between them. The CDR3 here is CSARDRELFF. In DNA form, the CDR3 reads TGCAGTGCTAGAGACAGGGAACTGTTTTTT.

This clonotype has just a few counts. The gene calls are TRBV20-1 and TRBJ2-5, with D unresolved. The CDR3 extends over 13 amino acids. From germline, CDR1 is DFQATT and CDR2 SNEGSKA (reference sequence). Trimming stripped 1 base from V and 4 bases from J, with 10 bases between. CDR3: CSARGNRVETQYF. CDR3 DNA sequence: TGCAGTGCTAGAGGAAATAGGGTAGAGACCCAGTACTTC.

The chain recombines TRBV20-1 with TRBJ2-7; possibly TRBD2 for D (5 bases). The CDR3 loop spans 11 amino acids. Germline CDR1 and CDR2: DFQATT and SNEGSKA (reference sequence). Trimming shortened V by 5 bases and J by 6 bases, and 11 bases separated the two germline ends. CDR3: CSALPGVEQYF. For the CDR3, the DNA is TGCAGTGCTCTCCCCGGGGTCGAGCAGTACTTC.

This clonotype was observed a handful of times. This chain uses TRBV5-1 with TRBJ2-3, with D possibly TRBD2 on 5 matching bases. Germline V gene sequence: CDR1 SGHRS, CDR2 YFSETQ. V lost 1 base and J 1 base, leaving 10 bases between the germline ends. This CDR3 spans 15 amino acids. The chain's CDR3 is CASSLRGLGTDTQYF. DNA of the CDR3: TGCGCCAGCAGCTTGAGAGGGTTGGGCACAGATACGCAGTATTTT.

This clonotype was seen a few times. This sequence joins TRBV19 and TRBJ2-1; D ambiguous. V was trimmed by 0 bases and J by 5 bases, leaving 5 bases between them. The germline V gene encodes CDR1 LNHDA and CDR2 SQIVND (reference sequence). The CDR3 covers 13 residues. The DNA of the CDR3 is TGTGCCAGTAGTATAGATCGAGACAATGAGCAGTTCTTC. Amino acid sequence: CASSIDRDNEQFF. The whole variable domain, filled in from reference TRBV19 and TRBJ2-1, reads DGGITQSPKYLFRKEGQNVTLSCEQNLNHDAMYWYRQDPGQGLRLIYYSQIVNDFQKGDIAEGYSVSREKKESFPLTVTSAQKNPTAFYLCASSIDRDNEQFFGPGTRLTVL.

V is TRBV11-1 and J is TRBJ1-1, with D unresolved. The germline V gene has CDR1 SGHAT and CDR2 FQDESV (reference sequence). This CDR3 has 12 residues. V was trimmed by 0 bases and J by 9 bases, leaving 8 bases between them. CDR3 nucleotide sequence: TGTGCCAGCAGCTTAGCGCTCGGGAAAGCTTTCTTT. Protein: CASSLALGKAFF.

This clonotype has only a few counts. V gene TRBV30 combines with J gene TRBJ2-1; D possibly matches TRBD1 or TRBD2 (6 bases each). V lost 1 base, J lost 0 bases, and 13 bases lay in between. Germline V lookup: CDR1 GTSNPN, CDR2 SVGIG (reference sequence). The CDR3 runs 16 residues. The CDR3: CAWSGGAGPSYNEQFF. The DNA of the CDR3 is TGTGCCTGGAGTGGGGGGGCAGGGCCCTCCTACAATGAGCAGTTCTTC.

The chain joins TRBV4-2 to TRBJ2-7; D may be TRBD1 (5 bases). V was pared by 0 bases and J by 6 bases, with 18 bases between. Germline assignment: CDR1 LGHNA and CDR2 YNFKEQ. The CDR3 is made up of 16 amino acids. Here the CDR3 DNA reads TGTGCCAGCAGCCAAGACGAGGCAGGGTTTTTGGGCGAGCAGTACTTC. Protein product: CASSQDEAGFLGEQYF.